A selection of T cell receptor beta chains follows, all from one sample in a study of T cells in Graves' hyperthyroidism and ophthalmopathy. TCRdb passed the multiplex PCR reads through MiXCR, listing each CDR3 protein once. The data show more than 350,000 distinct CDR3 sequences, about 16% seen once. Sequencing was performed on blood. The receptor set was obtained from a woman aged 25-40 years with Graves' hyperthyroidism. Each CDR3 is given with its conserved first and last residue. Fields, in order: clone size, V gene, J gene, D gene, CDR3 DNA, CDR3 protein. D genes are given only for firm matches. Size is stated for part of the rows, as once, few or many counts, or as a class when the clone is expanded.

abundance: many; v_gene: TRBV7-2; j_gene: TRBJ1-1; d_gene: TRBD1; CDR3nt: TGTGCCAGCAGCTTAGGGACAGGGAGGAACACTGAAGCTTTCTTT; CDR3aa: CASSLGTGRNTEAFF
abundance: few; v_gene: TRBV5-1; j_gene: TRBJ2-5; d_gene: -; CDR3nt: TGCGCCAGCAGCTGGGACAACCAAGAGACCCAGTACTTC; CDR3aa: CASSWDNQETQYF
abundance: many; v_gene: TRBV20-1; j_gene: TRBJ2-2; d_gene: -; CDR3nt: TGCAGTGCTAGATACACCGGGGAGCTGTTTTTT; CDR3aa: CSARYTGELFF
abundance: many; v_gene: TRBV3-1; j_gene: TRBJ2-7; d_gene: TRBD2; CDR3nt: TGTGCCAGCAGCCAAGGACTAGCGAGGTACGAGCAGTACTTC; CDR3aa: CASSQGLARYEQYF
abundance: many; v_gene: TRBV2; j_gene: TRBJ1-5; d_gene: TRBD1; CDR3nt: TGTGCCAGCAGTAGACAGGGTTTTCAGCCCCAGCATTTT; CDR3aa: CASSRQGFQPQHF
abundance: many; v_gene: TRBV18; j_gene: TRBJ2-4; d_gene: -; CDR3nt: TGTGCCAGCTCACCATCGGAGGGGCCGGGCATTCAGTACTTC; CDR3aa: CASSPSEGPGIQYF
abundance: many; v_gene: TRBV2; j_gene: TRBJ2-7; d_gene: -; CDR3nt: TGTGCCAGCGTGAGCCGGGTTTACACCTACGAGCAGTACTTC; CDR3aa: CASVSRVYTYEQYF
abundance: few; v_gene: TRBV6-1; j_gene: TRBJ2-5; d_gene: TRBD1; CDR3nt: TGTGCCAGCACCCTCCAACAGGGGCAAGAGACCCAGTACTTC; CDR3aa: CASTLQQGQETQYF
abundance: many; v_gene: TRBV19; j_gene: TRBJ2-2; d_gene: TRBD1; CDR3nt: TGTGCCAGTAGTCTCCGGGACAGGGACACCGGGGAGCTGTTTTTT; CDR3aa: CASSLRDRDTGELFF
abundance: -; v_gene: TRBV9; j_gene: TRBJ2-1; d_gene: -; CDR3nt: TGTGCCAGCAGCGTAGACACTAACTACAATGAGCAGTTCTTC; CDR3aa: CASSVDTNYNEQFF
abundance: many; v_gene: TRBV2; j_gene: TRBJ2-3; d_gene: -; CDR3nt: TGTGCCAGCAGTCTACGAACTAGCACAGATACGCAGTATTTT; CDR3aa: CASSLRTSTDTQYF
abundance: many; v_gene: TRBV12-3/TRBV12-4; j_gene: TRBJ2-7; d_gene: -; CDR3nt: TGTGCCAGCGGGTCGGGACTGAACGAGCAGTACTTC; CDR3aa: CASGSGLNEQYF
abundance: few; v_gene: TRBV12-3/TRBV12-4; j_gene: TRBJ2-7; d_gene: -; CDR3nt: TGTGCCAGCAGTTCCGGGACAAGTTACGAGCAGTACTTC; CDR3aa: CASSSGTSYEQYF
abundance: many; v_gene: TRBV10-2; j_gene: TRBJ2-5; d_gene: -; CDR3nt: TGCGCCAGCAGTGAGATCGGCCATCAAGAGACCCAGTACTTC; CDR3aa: CASSEIGHQETQYF
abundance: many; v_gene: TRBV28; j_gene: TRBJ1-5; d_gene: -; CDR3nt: TGTGCCAGCAGTTGGGCTCACGTGGTCAGGGAGCACGATCAGCCCCAGCATTTT; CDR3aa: CASSWAHVVREHDQPQHF
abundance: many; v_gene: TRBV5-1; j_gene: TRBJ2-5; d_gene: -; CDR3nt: TGCGCCAGCAGCTTGGGGACTAACGTAAAGGAGACCCAGTACTTC; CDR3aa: CASSLGTNVKETQYF
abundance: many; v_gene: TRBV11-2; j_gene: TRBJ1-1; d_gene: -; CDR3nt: TGTGCCAGCAGCTTAGTCGATGAAGCTTTCTTT; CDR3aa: CASSLVDEAFF
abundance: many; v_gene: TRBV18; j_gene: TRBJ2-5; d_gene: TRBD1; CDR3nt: TGTGCCAGCTCAATGGGACAGAGGGAGACCCAGTACTTC; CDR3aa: CASSMGQRETQYF
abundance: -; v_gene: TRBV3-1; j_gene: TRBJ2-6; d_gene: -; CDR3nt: TGTGCCAGCAGTGACGGGGCAGGGGCCAACGTCCTGACTTTC; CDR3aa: CASSDGAGANVLTF
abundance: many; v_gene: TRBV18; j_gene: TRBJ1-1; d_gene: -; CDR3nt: TGTGCCAGCTCGCAACAGTCGAACACTGAAGCTTTCTTT; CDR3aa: CASSQQSNTEAFF
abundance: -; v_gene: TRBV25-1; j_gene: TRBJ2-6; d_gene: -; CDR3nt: TGTGCCAGCGGAGCCGGAGGTCCTGGGGCCAACGTCCTGACTTTC; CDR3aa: CASGAGGPGANVLTF
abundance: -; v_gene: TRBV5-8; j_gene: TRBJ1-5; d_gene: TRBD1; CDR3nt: TGTGCCAGCAGCTTGGGGACAGGGGCATATCAGCCCCAGCATTTT; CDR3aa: CASSLGTGAYQPQHF
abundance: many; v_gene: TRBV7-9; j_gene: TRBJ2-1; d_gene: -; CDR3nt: TGTGCCAGCAGCCCCTCCATCGCGCGGAATGAGCAGTTCTTC; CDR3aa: CASSPSIARNEQFF
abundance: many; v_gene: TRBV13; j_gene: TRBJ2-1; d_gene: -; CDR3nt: TGTGCCAGCAGCTTAGGCGGTCGAAAGGAGCAGTTCTTC; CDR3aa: CASSLGGRKEQFF
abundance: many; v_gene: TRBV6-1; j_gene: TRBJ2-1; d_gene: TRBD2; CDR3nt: TGTGCCAGCAGTGCCGGGACTAGCGGATACAATGAGCAGTTCTTC; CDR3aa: CASSAGTSGYNEQFF
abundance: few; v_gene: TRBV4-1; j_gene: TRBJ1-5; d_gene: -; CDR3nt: TGCGCCAGCAGCCCACCAAGTTGGGGGGGCGGGGGCAATCAGCCCCAGCATTTT; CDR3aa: CASSPPSWGGGGNQPQHF
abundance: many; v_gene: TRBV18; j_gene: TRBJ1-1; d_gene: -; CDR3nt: TGTGCCAGCTCACCACCGATGTCAGGCAACACTGAAGCTTTCTTT; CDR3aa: CASSPPMSGNTEAFF
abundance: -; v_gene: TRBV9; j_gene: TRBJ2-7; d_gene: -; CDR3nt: TGTGCCAGCAGCGTAGCGGCTTCTGGGACTCCCGAGCAGTACTTC; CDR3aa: CASSVAASGTPEQYF
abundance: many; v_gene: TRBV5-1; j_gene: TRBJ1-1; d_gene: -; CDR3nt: TGTGCCAGCTCATCTGGACAGAACACTGAAGCTTTCTTT; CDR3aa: CASSSGQNTEAFF
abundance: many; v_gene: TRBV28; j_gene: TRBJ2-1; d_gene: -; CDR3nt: TGTGCCAGCAGCCTCCCTACTAGTCTTAGCGAGCAGTTCTTC; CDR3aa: CASSLPTSLSEQFF
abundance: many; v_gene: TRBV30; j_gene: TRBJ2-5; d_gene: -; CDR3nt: TGTGCCTGGAGTGCGGGGTTAGAGACCCAGTACTTC; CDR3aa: CAWSAGLETQYF
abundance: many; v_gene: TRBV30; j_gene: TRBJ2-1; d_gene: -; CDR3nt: TGTGCCTGGAGCCAGAGATACAATGAGCAGTTCTTC; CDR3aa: CAWSQRYNEQFF
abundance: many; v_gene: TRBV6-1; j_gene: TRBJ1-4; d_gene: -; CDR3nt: TGTGCCAGCAGTGAATTCCAGGGGAGTGGCGAAAAACTGTTTTTT; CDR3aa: CASSEFQGSGEKLFF
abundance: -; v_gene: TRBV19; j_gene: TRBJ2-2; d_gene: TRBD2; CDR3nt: TGTGCCAGTAGTCAAAACTACGGCGGGAGGAAGACCAGGGAGCTGTTTTTT; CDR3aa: CASSQNYGGRKTRELFF
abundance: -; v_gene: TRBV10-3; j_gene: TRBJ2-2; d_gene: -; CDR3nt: TGTGCCGCGGAAGCAGGGAACACCGGGGAGCTGTTTTTT; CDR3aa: CAAEAGNTGELFF
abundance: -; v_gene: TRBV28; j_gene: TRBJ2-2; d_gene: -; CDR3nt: TGTGCCAGCAGTTTTCCCTTCACCGGGGAGCTGTTTTTT; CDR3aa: CASSFPFTGELFF
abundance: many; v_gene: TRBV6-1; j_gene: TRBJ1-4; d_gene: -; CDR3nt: TGTGCCAGTCTACGACAGAGGAATGAAAAACTGTTTTTT; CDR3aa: CASLRQRNEKLFF
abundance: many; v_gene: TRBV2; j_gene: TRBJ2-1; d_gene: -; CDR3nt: TGTGCCAGCAGTCTTGAGACGGGCTGGGACAATGAGCAGTTCTTC; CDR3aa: CASSLETGWDNEQFF
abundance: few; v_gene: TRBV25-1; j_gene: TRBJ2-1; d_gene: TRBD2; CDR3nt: TGTGCCAGCAGTGAATACCCTAGCGGGGAATTTAATGAGCAGTTCTTC; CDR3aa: CASSEYPSGEFNEQFF
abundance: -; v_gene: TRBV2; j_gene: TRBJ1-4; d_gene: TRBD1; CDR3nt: TGTGCCAGCGGATCCGGGACAGGGTTAACTAATGAAAAACTGTTTTTT; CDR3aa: CASGSGTGLTNEKLFF
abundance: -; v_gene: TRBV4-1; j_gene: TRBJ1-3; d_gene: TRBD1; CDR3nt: TGCGCCAGCAGGCCCGATAAGGGGGCTACCGGAAACACCATATATTTT; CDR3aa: CASRPDKGATGNTIYF
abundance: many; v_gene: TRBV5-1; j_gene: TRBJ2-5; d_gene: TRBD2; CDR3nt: TGCGCCAGCAGCGTGACTAGCGGGAGGTTGGAGACCCAGTACTTC; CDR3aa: CASSVTSGRLETQYF
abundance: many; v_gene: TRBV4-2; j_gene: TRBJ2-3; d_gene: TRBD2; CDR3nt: TGTGCCAGCAGCCGACAGACTAGCGACCGCACAGATACGCAGTATTTT; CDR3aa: CASSRQTSDRTDTQYF
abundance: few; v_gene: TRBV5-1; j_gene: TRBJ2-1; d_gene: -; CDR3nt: TGCGCCAGCAGCTTGCCTATCCGGAGGGCCACTACCAATGAGCAGTTCTTC; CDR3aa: CASSLPIRRATTNEQFF
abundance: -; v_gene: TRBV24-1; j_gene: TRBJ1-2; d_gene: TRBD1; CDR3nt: TGTGCCACCAGTGATTCCGGACAGGTAGGAGCTAACTATGGCTACACCTTC; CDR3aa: CATSDSGQVGANYGYTF
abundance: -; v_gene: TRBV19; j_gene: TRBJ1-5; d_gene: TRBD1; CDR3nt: TGTGCCAGTAGTCCGAGACAGGGGGTAAGCAATCAGCCCCAGCATTTT; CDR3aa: CASSPRQGVSNQPQHF
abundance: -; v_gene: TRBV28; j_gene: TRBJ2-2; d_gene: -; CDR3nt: TGTGCCAGCAGTTTTCTTGACACCGGGGAGCTGTTTTTT; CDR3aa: CASSFLDTGELFF
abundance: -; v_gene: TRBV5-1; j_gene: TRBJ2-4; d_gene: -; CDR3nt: TGCGCCAGCAGCTTGGAGGAGACTCGTTCCAAAAACATTCAGTACTTC; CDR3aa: CASSLEETRSKNIQYF
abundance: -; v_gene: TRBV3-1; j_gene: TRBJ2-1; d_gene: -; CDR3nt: TGTGCCAGCAGCCATACGACGGCCGGTGGGTACAATGAGCAGTTCTTC; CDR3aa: CASSHTTAGGYNEQFF
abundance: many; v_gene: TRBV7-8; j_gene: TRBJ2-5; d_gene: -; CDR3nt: TGTGCCAGCAGCCCTAGGCCTCAAGAGACCCAGTACTTC; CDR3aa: CASSPRPQETQYF
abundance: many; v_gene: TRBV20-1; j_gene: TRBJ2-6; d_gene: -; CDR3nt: TGCAGTGCTAGACGAGGTGGCAGGGGTGCTGCTGGGGCCAACGTCCTGACTTTC; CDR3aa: CSARRGGRGAAGANVLTF
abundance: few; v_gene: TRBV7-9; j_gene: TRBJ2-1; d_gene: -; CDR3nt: TGTGCCAGCAGCTTAGCGGGAGGTACTAATGAGCAGTTCTTC; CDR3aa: CASSLAGGTNEQFF